This T cell receptor beta chain was profiled in a study of blood T cells in healthy people across ages. Study-level information: Template switching retrieved approximately one barcoded beta molecule for each two T cells. Study results and limitations: As age increased, TCR beta diversity per million T cells fell in a roughly linear fashion.

With a J-beta primer mix and a sample-barcoded 5' primer, a second PCR ran roughly 6 to 11 cycles. Each cDNA molecule received a tag from a template-switch adaptor that had 12 random nucleotides. TCRdb redid the calling of the 5' RACE reads with MiXCR, one entry per CDR3 protein. The sample records 1.5 million to 2 million distinct CDR3 sequences, over 25% being singletons. Isolation per sample recovered at least 6 million PBMCs. This clonotype came up a few times. Its antigen is unknown. Germline V gene data show CDR1 as MNHNY and CDR2 as SVGAGI (reference sequence). V lost 6 bases and J lost 2, with 10 bases in between. The CDR3 covers 14 residues.

The sequencing sample was made of blood. The V gene is TRBV6-6, the J gene TRBJ1-4, with D perhaps matching TRBD1 (5 bases). The source of this sequence is a woman in her twenties or thirties in good health. In DNA, the CDR3 is TGTGCCAGCAGGAGTGGGGGGACTAATGAAAAACTGTTTTTT. Protein: CASRSGGTNEKLFF.